Below are 19 T cell receptor beta chains sequenced from a single sample in a study of cytomegalovirus exposure and HLA in healthy donors. 60 Vbeta and 13 Jbeta primers were used in PCR. Sequenced by immunoSEQ multiplex PCR; TCRdb stores in-frame clones only, minus some. The data contain around 150,000 clones, around four fifths of them seen just once; the ten biggest clones take up around 1.3%. The specimen sequenced was PBMCs. Source of these receptors: a woman aged 45-60 years in good health and CMV-seronegative.

The chain is built from TRBV11-2 and TRBJ1-2; D not resolved. Trimming removed 1 base at V and 2 bases at J, with 2 bases between. The germline CDR1 and CDR2 sequences are SGHAT and FQNNGV. This CDR3 region has 12 residues. This CDR3 is CASSLVNYGYTF. CDR3 bases: TGTGCCAGCAGCTTAGTAAACTATGGCTACACCTTC.

The chain is built from TRBV11-3 and TRBJ2-1; TRBD1 matches 9 bases. CDR3 length: 17 residues. V was pared by 2 bases and J by 7 bases, with 12 bases of the junction left unmatched. Germline CDR1 reads SGHNT; CDR2 reads YENEEA. For the CDR3, the DNA is TGTGCCAGCAGCTTACGCAAGCCGGGGACAGGGACGAATGAGCAGTTCTTC. Protein: CASSLRKPGTGTNEQFF.

CDR3 nucleotide sequence: TGCGCCAGCAGCCAAGATTTCCTATCCCGGGGGGGAGAAACCGGGGAGCTGTTTTTT. Translated: CASSQDFLSRGGETGELFF. The chain employs TRBV4-3 and TRBJ2-2, with TRBD2 identical over 8 bases. Germline trimming cut 0 bases from V and 5 bases from J; bases unmatched to any gene: 14. Germline lookup yields CDR1 LGHNA and CDR2 YSLEER. The CDR3 has 19 amino acids.

This clone was detected a few times. This chain links TRBV5-1 with TRBJ2-7; possibly TRBD1 for D (5 bases). The germline V and J ends were trimmed by 5 bases and 4 bases, with 13 bases remaining between them. From germline, CDR1 is SGHRS and CDR2 YFSETQ. The CDR3 sequence is 13 residues long. The CDR3 loop reads CASRKGNEYEQYF. For the CDR3, the DNA is TGCGCCAGCAGAAAGGGGAACGAATACGAGCAGTACTTC.

The chain uses TRBV18 and TRBJ1-1; D possibly corresponds to TRBD1 (6 bases). The V end lost 5 bases, the J end lost 5 bases, and 12 bases lay between the germline ends. The CDR3 has 13 residues. The germline CDR1 and CDR2 sequences are KGHSH and LQKENI. The CDR3 loop is CASSGGGATEAFF. The CDR3 DNA reads TGTGCCAGCTCAGGAGGGGGGGCGACTGAAGCTTTCTTT.

The chain is built from TRBV7-3 and TRBJ2-6; 7 nucleotides agree with TRBD1. This CDR3 has 15 amino acids. J was trimmed by 1 base and V by 5 bases; bases with no gene match: 2. Per germline, CDR1 SGHTA and CDR2 FQGTGA. DNA for the CDR3: TGTGCCAGCAGCGTCAGGGGGTCTGGGGCCAACGTCCTGACTTTC. It is translated as CASSVRGSGANVLTF. Using reference TRBV7-3 and TRBJ2-6 for the parts outside the CDR3, the full variable domain is GAGVSQTPSNKVTEKGKYVELRCDPISGHTALYWYRQSLGQGPEFLIYFQGTGAADDSGLPNDRFFAVRPEGSVSTLKIQRTERGDSAVYLCASSVRGSGANVLTFGAGSRLTVL.

This clone was picked up a small number of times. The chain has TRBV4-3 and TRBJ1-2, with TRBD1 as a possible D gene (5 bases). V was trimmed by 5 bases and J by 6 bases, leaving 19 bases between them. This CDR3 comprises 15 residues. Germline CDR1 is LGHNA and CDR2 is YSLEER. The CDR3 loop reads CASSSFNLQDHGYTF. For the CDR3, the DNA is TGCGCCAGCAGCTCATTTAACCTACAGGATCATGGCTACACCTTC.

The V call is TRBV5-1, the J call TRBJ2-2; 8 nucleotides align to TRBD2. Germline-derived CDR1 and CDR2 are SGHRS and YFSETQ. V dropped 0 bases and J dropped 7; count of bases not matched to a gene: 5. This CDR3 contains 15 residues. The CDR3 is CASSLDAGGHGELFF. The CDR3 DNA follows: TGCGCCAGCAGCTTGGATGCGGGGGGCCACGGGGAGCTGTTTTTT. The entire variable domain, with the rest obtained from reference TRBV5-1 and TRBJ2-2, is as follows: KAGVTQTPRYLIKTRGQQVTLSCSPISGHRSVSWYQQTPGQGLQFLFEYFSETQRNKGNFPGRFSGRQFSNSRSEMNVSTLELGDSALYLCASSLDAGGHGELFFGEGSRLTVL.

This chain links TRBV5-1 with TRBJ2-1; maybe TRBD1 (6 bases). CDR1 and CDR2 from the germline V gene are SGHRS and YFSETQ. V lost 2 bases, J lost 7 bases, and 16 bases lay in between. The CDR3 totals 15 residues. CDR3 protein: CASSLMPGQENEQFF. CDR3 nucleotides: TGCGCCAGCAGCTTAATGCCGGGACAAGAGAATGAGCAGTTCTTC. Full variable domain (remainder filled in from reference TRBV5-1 and TRBJ2-1): KAGVTQTPRYLIKTRGQQVTLSCSPISGHRSVSWYQQTPGQGLQFLFEYFSETQRNKGNFPGRFSGRQFSNSRSEMNVSTLELGDSALYLCASSLMPGQENEQFFGPGTRLTVL.

This clone was counted between two and nine times. The rearrangement links TRBV11-2 to TRBJ1-2, with 8 bases identical to TRBD1. Germline V gives CDR1 SGHAT, CDR2 FQNNGV. V gave up 1 base and J gave up 6 bases; unmatched junction bases: 7. This CDR3 spans 15 amino acids. CDR3 region: CASSLGTGYDNGYTF. CDR3 bases: TGTGCCAGCAGCTTAGGGACAGGGTATGACAATGGCTACACCTTC.

This clone was counted only a few times. Other DNA sequences in this specimen translate into the identical CDR3. The V and J genes are TRBV6-5 and TRBJ2-7, with a possible D match to TRBD2 (5 bases). The CDR3 is 14 amino acids. Between the trimmed V and J ends, which lost 6 bases and 2 bases, there was a span of 14 bases. Germline CDR1 and CDR2: MNHEY and SVGAGI. CDR3 coding DNA: TGTGCCAGCAGCCGAACCTCCGGGACCTACGAGCAGTACTTC. This encodes CASSRTSGTYEQYF.

Only one count was recorded for this clone. The chain joins TRBV28 to TRBJ1-6; D call uncertain. The CDR3 has 15 residues. Trimming removed 5 bases from V and 10 bases from J, with 18 bases in between. Germline V gene sequence: CDR1 MDHEN, CDR2 SYDVKM. The CDR3 sequence is CASSPHGLGGSPLHF. For the CDR3, the DNA is TGTGCCAGCAGTCCTCACGGGCTGGGAGGATCACCCCTCCACTTT.

In DNA, the CDR3 is TGTGCCAGCAGTTCCCCGGGACAGGGTATTCGAGCTTTCTTT. Its protein product is CASSSPGQGIRAFF. The chain combines TRBV28 with TRBJ1-1; 9 bases are shared with TRBD1. Germline assignment: CDR1 MDHEN and CDR2 SYDVKM. V lost 4 bases and J lost 10; bases outside the gene matches: 10. The CDR3 is 14 amino acids.

The chain employs TRBV6-1 and TRBJ2-7, with D tentatively TRBD2 (6 bases). The CDR3 contains 14 residues. V was trimmed by 7 bases and J by 0 bases, leaving 13 bases between them. Germline CDR1 MNHNS, CDR2 SASEGT. CDR3 sequence (DNA): TGTGCCAGCACTCTCCGGGACTCCTCCTACGAGCAGTACTTC. Amino acid sequence: CASTLRDSSYEQYF.

This clone was counted only a few times. V and J are TRBV6-5 and TRBJ1-5; D possibly corresponds to TRBD1 (5 bases). Germline V gene lookup returns CDR1 MNHEY and CDR2 SVGAGI. With 5 bases removed from V and 3 bases from J, the gap between germline ends came to 11 bases. The CDR3 totals 14 residues. CDR3 loop: CASSSRAFNQPQHF. In DNA form, the CDR3 reads TGTGCCAGCAGTAGCAGGGCTTTCAATCAGCCCCAGCATTTT.

This chain uses TRBV27 with TRBJ1-1, with 8 bases lining up with TRBD1. Trimming removed 5 bases from V and 1 base from J; junction bases left unmatched: 9. CDR1 and CDR2 from the germline V gene are MNHEY and SMNVEV (reference sequence). This CDR3 has 16 residues. CDR3 amino acids: CASSQKLGQGNTEAFF. The CDR3 DNA sequence: TGTGCCAGCAGTCAAAAGCTTGGACAGGGGAACACTGAAGCTTTCTTT.

The chain recombines TRBV5-1 with TRBJ2-2; tentative D call: TRBD1 (6 bases). Trimming took off 4 bases at V and 5 bases at J, with 12 bases between the two ends. Germline V CDR1 and CDR2: SGHRS, YFSETQ. The CDR3 length is 14 residues. DNA for the CDR3: TGCGCCAGCAGCCTGGGACAAGATACCGGGGAGCTGTTTTTT. Protein product: CASSLGQDTGELFF. Full variable domain (outside the CDR3, taken from reference TRBV5-1 and TRBJ2-2): KAGVTQTPRYLIKTRGQQVTLSCSPISGHRSVSWYQQTPGQGLQFLFEYFSETQRNKGNFPGRFSGRQFSNSRSEMNVSTLELGDSALYLCASSLGQDTGELFFGEGSRLTVL.

The rearrangement links TRBV27 to TRBJ1-5; D remains unclear. Per the germline V gene, CDR1 is MNHEY and CDR2 is SMNVEV (reference sequence). There are 15 residues in the CDR3. Trimming shortened V by 3 bases and J by 0 bases, and 9 bases separated the two germline ends. The CDR3 DNA sequence: TGTGCCAGCAGTTTCGCGCGGGGTAGCAATCAGCCCCAGCATTTT. The encoded protein is CASSFARGSNQPQHF.

For this clone: Additional DNA sequences in this sample encode the identical CDR3. The chain has TRBV6-5 and TRBJ1-1, with D hard to call. Looked up from germline, CDR1 is MNHEY and CDR2 is SVGAGI. The CDR3 loop spans 13 amino acids. Trimming removed 2 bases at V and 1 base at J, with 5 bases between. In DNA, the CDR3 is TGTGCCAGCAGTTACAGCCGGAACACTGAAGCTTTCTTT. The encoded protein is CASSYSRNTEAFF.